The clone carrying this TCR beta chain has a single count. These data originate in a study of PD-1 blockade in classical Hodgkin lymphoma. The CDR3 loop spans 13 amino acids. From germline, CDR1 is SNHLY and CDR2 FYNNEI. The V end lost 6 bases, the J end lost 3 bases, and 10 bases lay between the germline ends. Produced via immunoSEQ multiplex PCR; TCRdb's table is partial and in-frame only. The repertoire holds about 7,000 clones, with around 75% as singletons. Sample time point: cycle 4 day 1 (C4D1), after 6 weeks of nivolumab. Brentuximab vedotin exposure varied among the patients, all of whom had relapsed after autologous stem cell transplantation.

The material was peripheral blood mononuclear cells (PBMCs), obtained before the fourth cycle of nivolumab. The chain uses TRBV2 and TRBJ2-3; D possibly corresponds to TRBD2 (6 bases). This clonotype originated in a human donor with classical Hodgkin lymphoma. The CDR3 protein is CASSSGTTDTQYF. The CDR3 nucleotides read TGTGCCAGCAGCTCCGGGACTACAGATACGCAGTATTTT.